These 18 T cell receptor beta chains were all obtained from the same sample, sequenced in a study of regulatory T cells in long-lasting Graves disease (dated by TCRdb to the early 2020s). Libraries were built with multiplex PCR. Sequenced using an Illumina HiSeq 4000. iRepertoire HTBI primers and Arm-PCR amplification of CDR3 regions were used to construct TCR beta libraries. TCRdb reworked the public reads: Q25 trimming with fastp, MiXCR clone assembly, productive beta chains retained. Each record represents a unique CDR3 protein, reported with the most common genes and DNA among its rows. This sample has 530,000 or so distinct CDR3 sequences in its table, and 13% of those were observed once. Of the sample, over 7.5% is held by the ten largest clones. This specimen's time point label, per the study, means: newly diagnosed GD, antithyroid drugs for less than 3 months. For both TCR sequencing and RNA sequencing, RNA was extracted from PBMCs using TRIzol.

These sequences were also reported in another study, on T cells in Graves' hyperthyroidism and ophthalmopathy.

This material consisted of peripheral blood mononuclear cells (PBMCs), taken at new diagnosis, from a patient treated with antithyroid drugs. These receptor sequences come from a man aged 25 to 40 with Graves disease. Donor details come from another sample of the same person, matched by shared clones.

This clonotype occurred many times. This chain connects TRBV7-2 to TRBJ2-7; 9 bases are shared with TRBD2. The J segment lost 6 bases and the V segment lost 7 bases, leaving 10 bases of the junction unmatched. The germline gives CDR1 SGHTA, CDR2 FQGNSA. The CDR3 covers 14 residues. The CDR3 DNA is TGTGCCAGCACCTACGCCGGGACTAGCTCCGAGCAGTACTTC. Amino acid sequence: CASTYAGTSSEQYF. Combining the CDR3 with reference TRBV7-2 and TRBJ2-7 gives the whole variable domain GAGVSQSPSNKVTEKGKDVELRCDPISGHTALYWYRQSLGQGLEFLIYFQGNSAPDKSGLPSDRFSAERTGGSVSTLTIQRTQQEDSAVYLCASTYAGTSSEQYFGPGTRLTVT.

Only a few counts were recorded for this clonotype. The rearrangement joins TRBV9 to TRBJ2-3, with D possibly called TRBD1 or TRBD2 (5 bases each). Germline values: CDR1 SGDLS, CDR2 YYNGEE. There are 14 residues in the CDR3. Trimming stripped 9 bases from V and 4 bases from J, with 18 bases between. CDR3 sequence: CANTRGTSADTQYF. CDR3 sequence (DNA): TGTGCCAACACCCGAGGGACCTCGGCAGATACGCAGTATTTT.

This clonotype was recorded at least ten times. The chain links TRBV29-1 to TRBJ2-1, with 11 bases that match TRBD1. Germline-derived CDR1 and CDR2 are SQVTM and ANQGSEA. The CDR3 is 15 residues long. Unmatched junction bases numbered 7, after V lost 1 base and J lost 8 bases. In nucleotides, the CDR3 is TGCAGCGTTGAAGGCGGGACAGGGGGGCTCGATGAGCAGTTCTTC. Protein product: CSVEGGTGGLDEQFF.

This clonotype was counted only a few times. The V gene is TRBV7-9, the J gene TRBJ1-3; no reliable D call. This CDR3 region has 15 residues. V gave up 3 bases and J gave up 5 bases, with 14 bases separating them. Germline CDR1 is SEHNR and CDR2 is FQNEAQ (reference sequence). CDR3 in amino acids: CASSFPVTERNTIYF. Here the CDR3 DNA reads TGTGCCAGCAGCTTTCCTGTGACGGAACGAAACACCATATATTTT.

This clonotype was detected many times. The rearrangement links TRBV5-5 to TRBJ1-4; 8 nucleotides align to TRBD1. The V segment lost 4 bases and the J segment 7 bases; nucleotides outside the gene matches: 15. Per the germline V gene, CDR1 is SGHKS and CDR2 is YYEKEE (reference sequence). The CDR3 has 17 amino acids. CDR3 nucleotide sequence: TGTGCCAGCAGCCGCGGGACAGGTTTGACGTCGGGTGAAAAACTGTTTTTT. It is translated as CASSRGTGLTSGEKLFF.

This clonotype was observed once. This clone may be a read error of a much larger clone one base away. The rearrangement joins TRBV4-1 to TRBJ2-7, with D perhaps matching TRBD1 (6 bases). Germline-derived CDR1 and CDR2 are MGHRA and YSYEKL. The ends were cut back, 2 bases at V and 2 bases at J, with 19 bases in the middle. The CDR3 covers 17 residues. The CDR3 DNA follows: TGCGCCAGCAGCCAAATATGGGCCGGGACACCAACCTACGAGCAGTACTTC. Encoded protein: CASSQIWAGTPTYEQYF.

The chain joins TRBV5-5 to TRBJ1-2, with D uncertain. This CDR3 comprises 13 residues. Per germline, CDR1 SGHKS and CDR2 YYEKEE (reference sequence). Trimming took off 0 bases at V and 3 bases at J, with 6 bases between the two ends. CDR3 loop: CASSLGLYYGYTF. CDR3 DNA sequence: TGTGCCAGCAGCTTGGGGTTGTACTATGGCTACACCTTC.

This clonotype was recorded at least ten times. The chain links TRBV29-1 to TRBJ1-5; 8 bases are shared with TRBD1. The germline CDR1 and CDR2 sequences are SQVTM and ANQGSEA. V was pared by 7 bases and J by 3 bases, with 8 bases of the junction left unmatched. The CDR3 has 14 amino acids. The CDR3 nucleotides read TGCAGCGCTGGACAGGGTGGCTCCAATCAGCCCCAGCATTTT. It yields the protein CSAGQGGSNQPQHF.

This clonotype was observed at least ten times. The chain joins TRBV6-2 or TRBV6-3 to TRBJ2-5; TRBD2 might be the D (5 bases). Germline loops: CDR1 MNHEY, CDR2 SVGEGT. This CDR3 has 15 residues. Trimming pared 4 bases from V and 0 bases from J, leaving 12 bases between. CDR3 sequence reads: CASSSTDWDQETQYF. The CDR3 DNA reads TGTGCCAGCAGTTCCACGGACTGGGACCAAGAGACCCAGTACTTC.

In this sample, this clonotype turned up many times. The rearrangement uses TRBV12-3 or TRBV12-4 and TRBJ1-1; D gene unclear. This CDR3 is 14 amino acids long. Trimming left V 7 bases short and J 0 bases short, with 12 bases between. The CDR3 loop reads CASNPDRMNTEAFF. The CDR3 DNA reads TGTGCCAGCAACCCGGACCGCATGAACACTGAAGCTTTCTTT.

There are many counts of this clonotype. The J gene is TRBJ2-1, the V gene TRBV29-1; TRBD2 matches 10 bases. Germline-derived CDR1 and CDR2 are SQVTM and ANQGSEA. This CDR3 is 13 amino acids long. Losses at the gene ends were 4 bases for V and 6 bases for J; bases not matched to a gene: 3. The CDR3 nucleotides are TGCAGCGTTGGGACTAGCGGAGCCAATGAGCAGTTCTTC. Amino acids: CSVGTSGANEQFF.

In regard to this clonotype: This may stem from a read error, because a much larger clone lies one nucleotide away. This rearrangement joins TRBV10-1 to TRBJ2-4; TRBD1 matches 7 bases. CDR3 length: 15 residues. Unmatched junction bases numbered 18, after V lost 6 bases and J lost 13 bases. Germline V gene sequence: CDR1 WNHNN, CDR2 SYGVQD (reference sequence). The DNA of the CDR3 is TGCGCCAGCAGCACAGGGGACCCCTCCTACAATGAGCAGTACTTC. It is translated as CASSTGDPSYNEQYF.

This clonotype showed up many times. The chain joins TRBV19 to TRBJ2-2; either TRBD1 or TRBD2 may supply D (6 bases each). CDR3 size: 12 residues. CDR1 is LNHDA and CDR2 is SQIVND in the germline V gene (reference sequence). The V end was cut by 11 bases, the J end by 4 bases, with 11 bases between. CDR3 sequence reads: CACWGATGELFF. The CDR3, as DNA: TGTGCCTGCTGGGGGGCCACCGGGGAGCTGTTTTTT.

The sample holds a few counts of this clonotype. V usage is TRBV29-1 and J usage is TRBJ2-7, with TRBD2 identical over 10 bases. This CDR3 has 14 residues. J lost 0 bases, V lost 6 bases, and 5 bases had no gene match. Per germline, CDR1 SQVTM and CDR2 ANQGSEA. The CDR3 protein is CSVFSGRISYEQYF. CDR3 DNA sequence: TGCAGCGTCTTTAGCGGGAGGATCTCCTACGAGCAGTACTTC.

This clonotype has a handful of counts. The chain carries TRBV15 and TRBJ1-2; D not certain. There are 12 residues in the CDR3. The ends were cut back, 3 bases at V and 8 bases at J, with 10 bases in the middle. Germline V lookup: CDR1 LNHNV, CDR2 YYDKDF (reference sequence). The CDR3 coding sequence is TGTGCCACCAGCAGTGGCGACGGCGGCTACACCTTC. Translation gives CATSSGDGGYTF. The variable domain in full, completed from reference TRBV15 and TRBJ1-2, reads DAMVIQNPRYQVTQFGKPVTLSCSQTLNHNVMYWYQQKSSQAPKLLFHYYDKDFNNEADTPDNFQSRRPNTSFCFLDIRSPGLGDTAMYLCATSSGDGGYTFGSGTRLTVV.

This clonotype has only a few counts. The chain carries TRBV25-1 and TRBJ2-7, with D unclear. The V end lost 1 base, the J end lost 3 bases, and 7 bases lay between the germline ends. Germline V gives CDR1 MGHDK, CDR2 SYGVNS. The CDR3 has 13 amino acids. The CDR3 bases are TGTGCCAGCAGTGAATCAGCGCGCTACGAGCAGTACTTC. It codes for CASSESARYEQYF.

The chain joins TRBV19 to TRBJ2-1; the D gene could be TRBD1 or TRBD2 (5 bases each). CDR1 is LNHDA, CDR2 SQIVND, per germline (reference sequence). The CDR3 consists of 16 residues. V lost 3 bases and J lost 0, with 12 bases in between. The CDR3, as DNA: TGTGCCAGTAGTATTAACCCAGGGAGCTCCTACAATGAGCAGTTCTTC. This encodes CASSINPGSSYNEQFF.

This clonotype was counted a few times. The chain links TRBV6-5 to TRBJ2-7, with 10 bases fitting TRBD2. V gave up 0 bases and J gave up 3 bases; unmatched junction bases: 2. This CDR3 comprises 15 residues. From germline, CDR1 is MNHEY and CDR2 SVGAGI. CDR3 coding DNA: TGTGCCAGCAGTTACTCAGCGGGAGGGATCTACGAGCAGTACTTC. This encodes CASSYSAGGIYEQYF.